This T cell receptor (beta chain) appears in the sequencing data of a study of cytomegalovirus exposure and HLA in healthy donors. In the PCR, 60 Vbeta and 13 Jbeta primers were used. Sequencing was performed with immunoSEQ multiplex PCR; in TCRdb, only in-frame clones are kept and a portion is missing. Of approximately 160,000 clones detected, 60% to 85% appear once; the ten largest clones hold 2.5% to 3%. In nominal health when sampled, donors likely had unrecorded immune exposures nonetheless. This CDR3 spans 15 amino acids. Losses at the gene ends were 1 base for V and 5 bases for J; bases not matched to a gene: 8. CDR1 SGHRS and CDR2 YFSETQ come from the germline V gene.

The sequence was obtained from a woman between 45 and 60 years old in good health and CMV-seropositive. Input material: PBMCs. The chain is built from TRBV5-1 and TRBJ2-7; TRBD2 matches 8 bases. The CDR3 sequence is CASSLYGLAFDEQYF. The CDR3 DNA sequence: TGCGCCAGCAGCTTGTATGGACTAGCTTTCGACGAGCAGTACTTC.